This T cell receptor (beta chain) is from a study of blood T cells in healthy people across ages. The CDR3 has 15 amino acids. The V and J ends lost 0 bases and 4 bases, in that order; junction bases with no gene match: 5. In germline, CDR1 is SGHTA, CDR2 FQGNSA. A J-beta primer mix and a sample-barcoded 5' primer were used in a second PCR of about 7 to 11 cycles. Each CDR3 protein is one row after TCRdb ran MiXCR on the 5' RACE reads. The table includes 1.5 million to 2 million distinct CDR3 sequences, about 50% detected once. The receptor comes from a middle-aged woman in good health. What was sequenced was blood. The chain employs TRBV7-2 and TRBJ1-2; 7 nucleotides line up with TRBD1. The CDR3: CASSLAPGQPYGYTF. In nucleotides, the CDR3 is TGTGCCAGCAGCTTAGCTCCGGGACAGCCCTATGGCTACACCTTC.